The 21 T cell receptor beta chains below all came from one sample that was sequenced in a study of blood T cells in healthy people across ages. A second PCR of about 7 to 11 cycles used a sample-barcoded 5' primer and a J-beta primer mix. MiXCR was run by TCRdb on the 5' RACE reads, yielding one entry per CDR3 protein. This table has 750,000 or so distinct CDR3 sequences, 20% to 30% appearing once. The same sample was also studied in work on T cells of mothers and their children.

The sample taken for sequencing was blood. These receptors were taken from a boy younger than 18 in good health.

This clonotype has only a few counts. The chain combines TRBV9 with TRBJ2-5, with D uncertain. The DNA matches TRBJ2-7 better at its end, which makes the J call doubtful. Germline V gene data show CDR1 as SGDLS and CDR2 as YYNGEE. The CDR3 spans 15 residues. The CDR3 nucleotides are TGTGCCAGCAGCGCCCGAATCGACCGCACCTACGAGCAGTACTTC. It translates to CASSARIDRTYEQYF.

V usage is TRBV20-1 and J usage is TRBJ2-7; maybe TRBD2 (6 bases). CDR1 is DFQATT, CDR2 SNEGSKA, per germline (reference sequence). This CDR3 contains 12 residues. V was clipped by 0 bases and J by 9 bases, with 12 bases between them. The CDR3 loop is CSARDSGRWQYF. CDR3 nucleotide sequence: TGCAGTGCTAGAGATTCTGGGAGGTGGCAGTACTTC.

V gene TRBV5-1 combines with J gene TRBJ2-3; a possible D gene is TRBD1 (6 bases). Germline CDR1 and CDR2: SGHRS and YFSETQ. CDR3 length: 13 amino acids. The V end lost 4 bases, the J end lost 7 bases, and 13 bases lay between the germline ends. The CDR3 DNA reads TGCGCCAGCAGCCTGGACAGTTCGAATACGCAGTATTTT. Translating it yields CASSLDSSNTQYF. Variable domain in full (rest from reference TRBV5-1 and TRBJ2-3): KAGVTQTPRYLIKTRGQQVTLSCSPISGHRSVSWYQQTPGQGLQFLFEYFSETQRNKGNFPGRFSGRQFSNSRSEMNVSTLELGDSALYLCASSLDSSNTQYFGPGTRLTVL.

This clonotype was observed a handful of times. The rearrangement links TRBV2 to TRBJ2-7; 7 nucleotides align to TRBD1. The V segment lost 7 bases and the J segment 2 bases; nucleotides outside the gene matches: 8. The CDR3 runs 14 residues. The germline V gene has CDR1 SNHLY and CDR2 FYNNEI. In nucleotides, the CDR3 is TGTGCCAGCAATACAGACAGGGTAGCCTACGAGCAGTACTTC. Protein: CASNTDRVAYEQYF.

The gene calls are TRBV7-3 and TRBJ1-6; 8 nucleotides align to TRBD1. The length of the CDR3 is 13 residues. The ends lost 4 bases at V and 11 bases at J; junction bases unmatched: 4. CDR1 is SGHTA, CDR2 FQGTGA, per germline. DNA for the CDR3: TGTGCCAGCAGCTCCGACAGGGGAACACCCCTCCACTTT. Translated, it gives CASSSDRGTPLHF.

This clonotype was counted between two and nine times. The chain has TRBV15 and TRBJ2-1; D may be TRBD1 (5 bases). The J call may be in error: the DNA end matches TRBJ2-7 better. Germline CDR1 and CDR2: LNHNV and YYDKDF (reference sequence). The CDR3 contains 14 residues. CDR3 in amino acids: CATSRVSQGYEQYF. The CDR3 region has the DNA TGTGCCACCAGCAGAGTTTCCCAGGGCTACGAGCAGTACTTC.

This clonotype was observed a handful of times. At one end, the junction sequence differs from germline, possibly due to a read error. This chain connects TRBV11-3 to TRBJ1-2, with 10 nucleotides matching TRBD1. CDR3 size: 14 residues. Germline assignment: CDR1 SGHNT and CDR2 YENEEA. The CDR3 region has the DNA TGTGCCGGCAGCTTCCTGGGACAGGGGTATGGCTACACCTTC. As protein: CAGSFLGQGYGYTF.

In this sample, this clonotype turned up a few times. This rearrangement joins TRBV7-3 to TRBJ2-2; D not certain. This CDR3 is 16 amino acids long. V lost 5 bases and J lost 1, with 14 bases in between. Germline values: CDR1 SGHTA, CDR2 FQGTGA. As DNA, the CDR3 is TGTGCCAGCAGCCCAACGGTTAGAGTGAACACCGGGGAGCTGTTTTTT. As protein: CASSPTVRVNTGELFF.

This clonotype was observed a few times. The J gene is TRBJ2-1, the V gene TRBV20-1, with D possibly being TRBD2 (6 bases). The V gene's germline CDR1 is DFQATT and CDR2 SNEGSKA (reference sequence). V lost 6 bases to trimming and J lost 3 bases, with 18 bases between them. This CDR3 is 15 amino acids long. The CDR3 here is CSATKTGVVYNEQFF. The CDR3 nucleotides are TGCAGTGCCACAAAAACGGGAGTGGTCTACAATGAGCAGTTCTTC.

In its sample, this clonotype was seen a few times. V gene TRBV7-2 combines with J gene TRBJ2-5; D gene uncertain. The CDR3 covers 13 residues. V shed 7 bases and J shed 5 bases, with 14 bases lying between them. CDR1 is SGHTA, CDR2 FQGNSA, per germline. The CDR3 is CASNGNHGETQYF. CDR3 sequence (DNA): TGTGCCAGCAACGGTAACCACGGGGAGACCCAGTACTTC. The full variable domain, in which reference TRBV7-2 and TRBJ2-5 provide the parts outside the CDR3, is GAGVSQSPSNKVTEKGKDVELRCDPISGHTALYWYRQSLGQGLEFLIYFQGNSAPDKSGLPSDRFSAERTGGSVSTLTIQRTQQEDSAVYLCASNGNHGETQYFGPGTRLLVL.

This clonotype occurred a few times. In DNA, the CDR3 is TGCGCCAGCAGCCAAGCAACGAGGGCAACTAATGAAAAACTGTTTTTT. This gives the protein CASSQATRATNEKLFF. The chain recombines TRBV4-3 with TRBJ1-4; D is unclear. V was clipped by 1 base and J by 0 bases, with 9 bases between them. The germline V gene encodes CDR1 LGHNA and CDR2 YSLEER. The CDR3 is 16 residues long.

CDR3 residues: CASSPRTGVEETQYF. The CDR3 nucleotides read TGTGCCAGCAGTCCCCGGACAGGGGTGGAAGAGACCCAGTACTTC. The chain links TRBV28 to TRBJ2-1, with TRBD1 matching 9 bases. The last part of the DNA fits TRBJ2-5 better; the J call may be wrong. The germline gives CDR1 MDHEN, CDR2 SYDVKM. CDR3 size: 15 residues.

The chain carries TRBV7-2 and TRBJ2-5; perhaps TRBD2 as D (6 bases). The V end was cut by 3 bases, the J end by 2 bases, with 13 bases between. Germline values: CDR1 SGHTA, CDR2 FQGNSA. The CDR3 sequence is 15 residues long. The chain's CDR3 is CASSLAGSGQETQYF. CDR3 DNA: TGTGCCAGCAGCTTGGCCGGCAGCGGGCAAGAGACCCAGTACTTC.

This clonotype was seen more than once but under ten times. The V and J genes are TRBV12-3 or TRBV12-4 and TRBJ2-7; 10 positions agree with TRBD1. The CDR3 sequence is 14 residues long. V trimming: 6 bases; J trimming: 3 bases; junction bases outside the gene matches: 5. The CDR3 DNA is TGTGCCAGCAGCACGGGACAGGGGCACTACGAGCAGTACTTC. This encodes CASSTGQGHYEQYF.

This sequence joins TRBV10-3 and TRBJ2-5; 11 bases line up with TRBD2. The DNA end favors TRBJ2-1, so the J call may be wrong. The CDR3 covers 17 residues. Germline loops: CDR1 ENHRY, CDR2 SYGVKD. CDR3 sequence: CAISERLAGLTYNEQFF. CDR3 bases: TGTGCCATCAGTGAAAGACTAGCGGGACTTACCTACAATGAGCAGTTCTTC.

J is TRBJ2-3 and V is TRBV12-3 or TRBV12-4; D not resolved. CDR3 length equals 14 residues. The ends were cut back, 3 bases at V and 2 bases at J, with 9 bases in the middle. The DNA for the CDR3 is TGTGCCAGCAGTTTTGACACTTTCACAGATACGCAGTATTTT. Amino acid sequence: CASSFDTFTDTQYF.

V is TRBV6-5 and J is TRBJ2-3, with 8 bases aligning to TRBD1. Trimming at V came to 5 bases and at J to 9 bases, leaving 16 bases not matched to a gene. Looked up from germline, CDR1 is MNHEY and CDR2 is SVGAGI. There are 16 residues in the CDR3. CDR3 in amino acids: CASSERPGGPQNTQYF. DNA of the CDR3: TGTGCCAGCAGTGAGCGACCAGGGGGCCCACAGAACACGCAGTATTTT.

This clonotype was observed many times. This chain's CDR3 is CASSLNSYNEQFF. The CDR3 nucleotides are TGTGCCAGCAGCTTAAATAGTTACAATGAGCAGTTCTTC. This chain links TRBV7-3 with TRBJ2-1; D uncertain. V was pared by 1 base and J by 4 bases, with 5 bases between. Per germline, CDR1 SGHTA and CDR2 FQGTGA. The CDR3 spans 13 residues.

The chain couples TRBV11-2 to TRBJ2-7; 7 bases map to TRBD2. V shed 5 bases and J 4 bases; nucleotides not matched to a gene: 17. This CDR3 spans 17 amino acids. The germline V gene encodes CDR1 SGHAT and CDR2 FQNNGV. CDR3 bases: TGTGCCAGCAGCCCAGATTATGTGGGAGGGCCACCTTACGAGCAGTACTTC. This sequence encodes CASSPDYVGGPPYEQYF.

The chain is built from TRBV7-9 and TRBJ2-2; D unclear. CDR3 size: 15 residues. V lost 1 base and J lost 1, with 7 bases in between. Germline V CDR1 and CDR2: SEHNR, FQNEAQ (reference sequence). The CDR3 protein is CASSLGVMNTGELFF. DNA for the CDR3: TGTGCCAGCAGCTTAGGGGTGATGAACACCGGGGAGCTGTTTTTT. The full variable domain, its missing parts supplied by reference TRBV7-9 and TRBJ2-2, is DTGVSQNPRHKITKRGQNVTFRCDPISEHNRLYWYRQTLGQGPEFLTYFQNEAQLEKSRLLSDRFSAERPKGSFSTLEIQRTEQGDSAMYLCASSLGVMNTGELFFGEGSRLTVL.

The chain uses TRBV5-1 and TRBJ2-3, with D tentatively TRBD2 (5 bases). The V end was cut by 0 bases, the J end by 6 bases, with 11 bases between. This CDR3 comprises 14 residues. The germline CDR1 and CDR2 sequences are SGHRS and YFSETQ. CDR3 sequence: CASSLGGLRDTQYF. The DNA of the CDR3 is TGCGCCAGCAGCTTGGGAGGACTCCGGGATACGCAGTATTTT.